The source of this TCR beta chain is a study of shared T cell receptors in the human thymus. Looked up from germline, CDR1 is SGHTA and CDR2 is FQGNSA. The CDR3 length is 14 residues. V gave up 6 bases and J gave up 3 bases, with 12 bases separating them. Only in-frame clones appear in the TCRdb table, and some are missing; sequencing was by immunoSEQ multiplex PCR. Of under 700,000 clones listed, roughly 74% are singletons. The sample was also linked to a second study, of human thymus T cells. As that report states: Thymic material originated from resections removed in the course of corrective heart surgery.

Sequencing was performed on thymocytes. The chain links TRBV7-2 to TRBJ1-5; maybe TRBD1 (6 bases). The sequence derives from a boy under three years old with a congenital heart defect. The CDR3 here is CASSRTVYNQPQHF. CDR3 sequence (DNA): TGTGCCAGCAGTAGGACAGTTTACAATCAGCCCCAGCATTTT. The full variable domain, completed using reference TRBV7-2 and TRBJ1-5, is GAGVSQSPSNKVTEKGKDVELRCDPISGHTALYWYRQSLGQGLEFLIYFQGNSAPDKSGLPSDRFSAERTGGSVSTLTIQRTQQEDSAVYLCASSRTVYNQPQHFGDGTRLSIL.